Below are 32 T cell receptor beta chains sequenced from a single sample in a study of control samples from healthy donors and cancer patients. The method was immunoSEQ multiplex PCR; TCRdb's version includes in-frame clones alone and lacks a portion of them. The sample shows some 120,000 clones, 88% of them seen only once. The sample consisted of blood. All receptors derive from a woman in her 70s in good health.

The chain is built from TRBV9 and TRBJ1-1; no clear D gene. The CDR3 contains 14 residues. V lost 0 bases, J lost 1 base, and 7 bases lay in between. Looked up from germline, CDR1 is SGDLS and CDR2 is YYNGEE. The CDR3 protein is CASSVGPENTEAFF. DNA of the CDR3: TGTGCCAGCAGCGTAGGCCCGGAGAACACTGAAGCTTTCTTT.

The V gene is TRBV6-6, the J gene TRBJ2-7, with D unclear. The CDR3 spans 13 residues. V lost 6 bases and J lost 2, with 11 bases in between. Germline CDR1 MNHNY, CDR2 SVGAGI (reference sequence). For the CDR3, the DNA is TGTGCCAGCAGCCCAGGACCAACCTACGAGCAGTACTTC. Protein product: CASSPGPTYEQYF.

The V call is TRBV11-3, the J call TRBJ1-5; unclear D gene. Trimming took off 3 bases at V and 4 bases at J, with 4 bases between the two ends. Germline CDR1 and CDR2: SGHNT and YENEEA. The length of the CDR3 is 12 residues. DNA of the CDR3: TGTGCCAGCAGCTTCCCGAATCAGCCCCAGCATTTT. It translates to CASSFPNQPQHF. The whole variable domain, filled in from reference TRBV11-3 and TRBJ1-5, reads EAGVVQSPRYKIIEKKQPVAFWCNPISGHNTLYWYLQNLGQGPELLIRYENEEAVDDSQLPKDRFSAERLKGVDSTLKIQPAELGDSAVYLCASSFPNQPQHFGDGTRLSIL.

This chain's CDR3 is CASSSQGDYGYTF. For the CDR3, the DNA is TGTGCCAGCTCCTCCCAGGGTGATTATGGCTACACCTTC. The J gene is TRBJ1-2, the V gene TRBV18, with TRBD1 as a possible D gene (5 bases). Trimming left V 6 bases short and J 5 bases short, with 13 bases between. CDR1 is KGHSH and CDR2 is LQKENI in the germline V gene. This CDR3 comprises 13 residues.

This clone appeared a few times. The CDR3 DNA reads TGTGCCACCAGGCCGGGACAAAACACAGATACGCAGTATTTT. Translating gives CATRPGQNTDTQYF. This sequence joins TRBV15 and TRBJ2-3, with D tentatively TRBD1 (6 bases). The CDR3 has 14 amino acids. The germline gives CDR1 LNHNV, CDR2 YYDKDF (reference sequence). V lost 6 bases to trimming and J lost 2 bases, with 12 bases between them.

The J gene is TRBJ2-5, the V gene TRBV27; TRBD1 is a possible D gene (5 bases). Germline CDR1 is MNHEY and CDR2 is SMNVEV (reference sequence). V lost 6 bases and J lost 4, with 12 bases in between. CDR3 length equals 13 residues. The CDR3 reads CASSLWGGETQYF. Here the CDR3 DNA reads TGTGCCAGCAGCCTGTGGGGCGGAGAGACCCAGTACTTC.

The chain employs TRBV29-1 and TRBJ2-5; D perhaps matches TRBD1 (5 bases). V lost 5 bases to trimming and J lost 4 bases, with 11 bases between them. The CDR3 sequence is 12 residues long. In germline, CDR1 is SQVTM, CDR2 ANQGSEA. The chain's CDR3 is CSVSRQGETQYF. CDR3 coding DNA: TGCAGCGTTTCCCGCCAGGGAGAGACCCAGTACTTC.

This chain joins TRBV15 and TRBJ1-1; a possible D gene is TRBD1 (6 bases). CDR3 length equals 15 residues. Trimming took 7 bases from V and 4 from J, leaving 19 bases between them. Germline values: CDR1 LNHNV, CDR2 YYDKDF (reference sequence). The CDR3 bases are TGTGCCACCAAATACAGGGCTTGGGAGGGCACTGAAGCTTTCTTT. Translating it yields CATKYRAWEGTEAFF.

In this sample, this clone turned up once. The rearrangement joins TRBV3-1 (or the pseudogene TRBV3-2) to TRBJ1-3; no clear D gene. The CDR3 consists of 14 residues. With 1 base removed from V and 0 bases from J, the gap between germline ends came to 4 bases. Germline V gives CDR1 LGHDT, CDR2 YNNKEL (reference sequence). CDR3 DNA: TGTGCCAGCAGCCAAGGGCACTCTGGAAACACCATATATTTT. Residues: CASSQGHSGNTIYF.

The chain has TRBV9 and TRBJ1-1, with TRBD1 identical over 7 bases. Unmatched junction bases numbered 6, after V lost 4 bases and J lost 6 bases. The germline CDR1 and CDR2 sequences are SGDLS and YYNGEE. The CDR3 totals 13 residues. In nucleotides, the CDR3 is TGTGCCAGCAGCCCCTACGGGACAGCTGAAGCTTTCTTT. Translation: CASSPYGTAEAFF.

The gene calls are TRBV2 and TRBJ1-2; D is unresolved. The germline V and J ends were trimmed by 1 base and 8 bases, with 23 bases remaining between them. Germline V gene sequence: CDR1 SNHLY, CDR2 FYNNEI. This CDR3 has 17 residues. CDR3 sequence (DNA): TGTGCCAGCAGTGAAGGAGAACTCCGGGCCTCAGGTTCCGGCTACACCTTC. It is translated as CASSEGELRASGSGYTF.

The chain couples TRBV4-3 to TRBJ1-6; tentative D call: TRBD1 (6 bases). Trimming took 6 bases from V and 6 from J, leaving 12 bases between them. Germline V gene data show CDR1 as LGHNA and CDR2 as YSLEER. The CDR3 covers 14 residues. CDR3 amino acids: CASRNRVFNSPLHF. The DNA of the CDR3 is TGCGCCAGCAGGAACAGGGTATTTAATTCACCCCTCCACTTT.

The J gene is TRBJ1-5, the V gene TRBV6-4; D unresolved. Germline assignment: CDR1 MRHNA and CDR2 SNTAGT. This CDR3 spans 16 amino acids. Trimming removed 4 bases from V and 1 base from J, with 14 bases in between. The CDR3 is CASSGGVSFSNQPQHF. DNA for the CDR3: TGTGCCAGCAGTGGGGGTGTATCCTTCAGCAATCAGCCCCAGCATTTT.

This clone was seen a single time. CDR3: CASSQDRGLRATEAFF. The CDR3 bases are TGTGCCAGCAGCCAGGACAGGGGGCTCCGGGCTACTGAAGCTTTCTTT. The chain has TRBV6-2 or TRBV6-3 and TRBJ1-1; 11 nucleotides agree with TRBD1. The CDR3 is 16 amino acids. Looked up from germline, CDR1 is MNHEY and CDR2 is SVGEGT. V dropped 6 bases and J dropped 5; count of bases not matched to a gene: 11.

This clone was observed once. The gene calls are TRBV3-1 (or the pseudogene TRBV3-2) and TRBJ1-2; D is undetermined. This CDR3 contains 11 residues. Germline CDR1 LGHDT, CDR2 YNNKEL (reference sequence). Trimming removed 1 base from V and 7 bases from J, with 4 bases in between. The CDR3 DNA sequence: TGTGCCAGCAGCCAAGGTGCTGGCTACACCTTC. Amino acid sequence: CASSQGAGYTF.

The chain joins TRBV25-1 to TRBJ1-4; D is possibly TRBD1 (5 bases). The CDR3 covers 16 residues. CDR1 is MGHDK and CDR2 is SYGVNS in the germline V gene. Trimming shortened V by 0 bases and J by 7 bases, and 15 bases separated the two germline ends. CDR3 nucleotide sequence: TGTGCCAGCAGTGAATATTACGGGGGGGGTGTTGAAAAACTGTTTTTT. It codes for CASSEYYGGGVEKLFF.

CDR3 sequence: CASSMGRPSYNSPLHF. The CDR3 DNA reads TGTGCCAGTAGTATGGGCAGGCCCTCCTATAATTCACCCCTCCACTTT. This chain links TRBV19 with TRBJ1-6; D remains ambiguous. CDR1 and CDR2 from the germline V gene are LNHDA and SQIVND (reference sequence). V was clipped by 3 bases and J by 0 bases, with 9 bases between them. The CDR3 has 16 residues.

The chain combines TRBV5-6 with TRBJ1-4; TRBD1 matches 9 bases. Trimming at V came to 4 bases and at J to 6 bases, leaving 7 bases not matched to a gene. The CDR3 is 15 residues long. Germline V gives CDR1 SGHDT, CDR2 YYEEEE. CDR3 protein: CASSRRRTGDEKLFF. As DNA, the CDR3 is TGTGCCAGCAGCCGCCGCCGGACAGGGGATGAAAAACTGTTTTTT.

The table lists this clone with a few counts. The chain recombines TRBV21-1 with TRBJ2-1. TRBV21-1 has pseudogene status. The CDR3 is 17 residues long. The chain's CDR3 is CASSKSGVGGSGNEQFF. CDR3 coding DNA: TGTGCCAGCAGCAAATCCGGGGTTGGGGGATCGGGCAATGAGCAGTTCTTC.

This sequence joins TRBV18 and TRBJ1-3, with a weak D call TRBD1 (5 bases). V shed 3 bases and J shed 4 bases, with 16 bases lying between them. Germline-derived CDR1 and CDR2 are KGHSH and LQKENI. The CDR3 runs 16 residues. This chain's CDR3 is CASSPLGTPYGNTIYF. The CDR3 DNA is TGTGCCAGCTCACCCCTTGGGACGCCCTACGGAAACACCATATATTTT.

This rearrangement joins TRBV19 to TRBJ1-5; the D is unclear. In germline, CDR1 is LNHDA, CDR2 SQIVND (reference sequence). The CDR3 sequence is 15 residues long. V lost 5 bases to trimming and J lost 1 base, with 12 bases between them. The CDR3 bases are TGTGCCAGTAGTGTATTTCGGCAAAGCAATCAGCCCCAGCATTTT. This encodes CASSVFRQSNQPQHF.

CDR3 sequence reads: CASSHGRSSYNEQFF. Written as DNA, the CDR3 is TGTGCCAGCAGCCATGGGAGAAGCTCCTACAATGAGCAGTTCTTC. V and J are TRBV3-1 (or the pseudogene TRBV3-2) and TRBJ2-1; D may be TRBD2 (5 bases). From germline, CDR1 is LGHDT and CDR2 YNNKEL (reference sequence). This CDR3 region has 15 residues. Trimming removed 3 bases at V and 0 bases at J, with 9 bases between.

This chain uses TRBV2 with TRBJ1-2; unclear D gene. V lost 6 bases and J 4 bases, leaving 6 bases between the germline ends. CDR3 length equals 11 residues. Germline CDR1 is SNHLY and CDR2 is FYNNEI. The CDR3, as DNA: TGTGCCAGCAGGTTATTCTATGGCTACACCTTC. Amino acid sequence: CASRLFYGYTF.

The chain combines TRBV24-1 with TRBJ1-1; D is unresolved. The germline V gene encodes CDR1 KGHDR and CDR2 SFDVKD. Trimming took off 5 bases at V and 5 bases at J, with 14 bases between the two ends. The length of the CDR3 is 14 residues. The CDR3 is CATSGTGILTEAFF. CDR3 sequence (DNA): TGTGCCACCAGTGGGACGGGGATTTTAACTGAAGCTTTCTTT.

The V call is TRBV7-2, the J call TRBJ1-1, with D unclear. Germline values: CDR1 SGHTA, CDR2 FQGNSA. CDR3 length equals 13 residues. V lost 3 bases and J lost 1, with 6 bases in between. CDR3 region: CASSFPGNTEAFF. DNA of the CDR3: TGTGCCAGCAGCTTCCCGGGGAACACTGAAGCTTTCTTT.

The chain carries TRBV6-2 or TRBV6-3 and TRBJ2-7; 7 bases agree with TRBD1. CDR1 MNHEY and CDR2 SVGEGT come from the germline V gene. V shed 0 bases and J 0 bases; nucleotides not matched to a gene: 5. This CDR3 is 16 amino acids long. CDR3 nucleotide sequence: TGTGCCAGCAGTTACTCGGTGACAGGGCACTCCTACGAGCAGTACTTC. This encodes CASSYSVTGHSYEQYF.

The chain recombines TRBV5-4 with TRBJ1-4; D call uncertain. CDR1 and CDR2 (germline): SGHNT, YYREEE (reference sequence). This CDR3 has 14 residues. Trimming removed 2 bases at V and 6 bases at J, with 11 bases between. The CDR3 loop reads CASSFGQPHEKLFF. CDR3 bases: TGTGCCAGCAGCTTCGGTCAGCCCCATGAAAAACTGTTTTTT. Full variable domain (outside the CDR3, taken from reference TRBV5-4 and TRBJ1-4): ETGVTQSPTHLIKTRGQQVTLRCSSQSGHNTVSWYQQALGQGPQFIFQYYREEENGRGNFPPRFSGLQFPNYSSELNVNALELDDSALYLCASSFGQPHEKLFFGSGTQLSVL.

This clone was recorded only once. In nucleotides, the CDR3 is TGTGCCAGCAGCTTAACGCTGGACGCAGATACGCAGTATTTT. This gives the protein CASSLTLDADTQYF. This chain links TRBV7-2 with TRBJ2-3; unclear D gene. The CDR3 sequence is 14 residues long. Germline V lookup: CDR1 SGHTA, CDR2 FQGNSA. V was cut by 2 bases and J by 4 bases, with 10 bases left in between. The full variable domain, rest sourced from reference TRBV7-2 and TRBJ2-3, is GAGVSQSPSNKVTEKGKDVELRCDPISGHTALYWYRQSLGQGLEFLIYFQGNSAPDKSGLPSDRFSAERTGGSVSTLTIQRTQQEDSAVYLCASSLTLDADTQYFGPGTRLTVL.

This chain uses TRBV5-6 with TRBJ1-1; TRBD1 is a possible D gene (5 bases). The CDR3 length is 13 residues. Trimming removed 1 base from V and 3 bases from J, with 7 bases in between. Germline CDR1 SGHDT, CDR2 YYEEEE. The CDR3 loop is CASSLSGDTEAFF. The CDR3 nucleotides are TGTGCCAGCAGCTTGTCGGGGGACACTGAAGCTTTCTTT.

The chain recombines TRBV10-1 with TRBJ1-1; tentative D call: TRBD1 (5 bases). V dropped 4 bases and J dropped 5 bases, with 11 bases sitting between them. The germline gives CDR1 WNHNN, CDR2 SYGVQD (reference sequence). The CDR3 spans 13 residues. The CDR3 coding sequence is TGCGCCAGCAGTGTGGGGGTCCAGACTGAAGCTTTCTTT. Translated, it gives CASSVGVQTEAFF.

J is TRBJ2-2 and V is TRBV5-4, with D possibly being TRBD1 or TRBD2 (6 bases each). Trimming took off 4 bases at V and 1 base at J, with 17 bases between the two ends. The CDR3 spans 17 residues. Germline V gene sequence: CDR1 SGHNT, CDR2 YYREEE (reference sequence). CDR3 sequence reads: CASSPVGGKLNTGELFF. In nucleotides, the CDR3 is TGTGCCAGCAGCCCCGTGGGGGGCAAATTGAACACCGGGGAGCTGTTTTTT.

The V and J genes are TRBV7-9 and TRBJ1-3; D remains ambiguous. This CDR3 comprises 16 residues. V was cut by 2 bases and J by 0 bases, with 11 bases left in between. Germline CDR1 reads SEHNR; CDR2 reads FQNEAQ (reference sequence). The CDR3 sequence: CASSLRGQASGNTIYF. The CDR3 DNA is TGTGCCAGCAGCTTAAGAGGCCAAGCCTCTGGAAACACCATATATTTT.